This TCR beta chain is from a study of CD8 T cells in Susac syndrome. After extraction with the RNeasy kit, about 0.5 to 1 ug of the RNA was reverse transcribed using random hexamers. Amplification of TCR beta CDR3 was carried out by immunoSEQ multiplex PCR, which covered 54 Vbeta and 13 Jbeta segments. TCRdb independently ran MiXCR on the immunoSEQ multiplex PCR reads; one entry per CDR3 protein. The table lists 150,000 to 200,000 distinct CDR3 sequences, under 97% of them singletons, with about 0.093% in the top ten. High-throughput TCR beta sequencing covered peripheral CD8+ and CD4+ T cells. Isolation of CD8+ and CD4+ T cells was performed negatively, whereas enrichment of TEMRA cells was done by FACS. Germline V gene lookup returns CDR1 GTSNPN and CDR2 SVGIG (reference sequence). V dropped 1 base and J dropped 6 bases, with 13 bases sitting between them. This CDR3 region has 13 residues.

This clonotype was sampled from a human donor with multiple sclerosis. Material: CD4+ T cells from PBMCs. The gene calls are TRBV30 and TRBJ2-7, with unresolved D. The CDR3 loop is CAWSEISLSEQYF. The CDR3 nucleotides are TGTGCCTGGAGTGAGATCAGCCTGTCCGAGCAGTACTTC.